This T cell receptor (beta chain) was sequenced in a study of T cells in Graves' hyperthyroidism and ophthalmopathy. Points from the study as a whole: Blood shared most expanded thyroid clonotypes above 0.001. In validation, the model predicted ophthalmopathy. These predictions came a median about 6.5 months before onset.

V shed 6 bases and J shed 3 bases, with 8 bases lying between them. Germline V gene sequence: CDR1 MNHEY, CDR2 SVGEGT. There are 12 residues in the CDR3. TCR beta CDR3 regions were amplified from RNA. The HTBI primer set drove a first-round RT-PCR of the TCR CDR3. TCRdb reprocessed the multiplex PCR reads via MiXCR and lists one record per CDR3 protein. The sample has hundreds of thousands of distinct CDR3 sequences; roughly 15% are singletons. Many counts were recorded for this clonotype. Its antigen is not known. Duration under 3 months, a NOSPECS grade of at least 4, and a Clinical Activity Score of at least 3 characterized the ophthalmopathy patients. Cells are PBMCs isolated from more than 8.5 ml of fresh blood.

This sequence was found in a man younger than 35 with Graves' ophthalmopathy. This chain links TRBV6-2 or TRBV6-3 with TRBJ1-1, with a tentative D call TRBD1 (5 bases). The sample taken for sequencing was blood. Here the CDR3 reads CASRRQYTEAFF. The DNA of the CDR3 is TGTGCCAGCAGGAGACAGTACACTGAAGCTTTCTTT.